Following are 27 T cell receptor beta chains from one sample sequenced in a study of blood T cell repertoires in COVID-19. The repertoire was sequenced with immunoSEQ multiplex PCR; TCRdb's copy has only in-frame clones and lacks some. The profile covers tens of thousands of clones, with approximately 93% appearing a single time and about 0.85% taken by the ten largest. Sequenced input: peripheral blood. The receptors shown here come from a male donor with active COVID-19.

The chain recombines TRBV10-1 with TRBJ2-1; D perhaps matches TRBD1 (6 bases). This CDR3 has 16 amino acids. Trimming left V 3 bases short and J 5 bases short, with 17 bases between. CDR1 WNHNN and CDR2 SYGVQD come from the germline V gene (reference sequence). Written as DNA, the CDR3 is TGCGCCAGCAGTGAAAGAACAGGGACCCCCCACAATGAGCAGTTCTTC. Amino acids: CASSERTGTPHNEQFF.

V usage is TRBV6-5 and J usage is TRBJ1-6; unclear D gene. Per the germline V gene, CDR1 is MNHEY and CDR2 is SVGAGI. Between the trimmed V and J ends, which lost 0 bases and 10 bases, there was a span of 10 bases. The CDR3 runs 14 residues. In DNA form, the CDR3 reads TGTGCCAGCAGTTACTCCGGCCCGGGGTCACCCCTCCACTTT. Its translation is CASSYSGPGSPLHF.

J is TRBJ1-5 and V is TRBV15; TRBD1 might be the D (5 bases). V was clipped by 3 bases and J by 7 bases, with 10 bases between them. From germline, CDR1 is LNHNV and CDR2 YYDKDF (reference sequence). The CDR3 length is 13 residues. The CDR3 coding sequence is TGTGCCACCAGCAGGAACAGGCGGCAGCCCCAGCATTTT. Amino acid sequence: CATSRNRRQPQHF. Combining the CDR3 with reference TRBV15 and TRBJ1-5 gives the whole variable domain DAMVIQNPRYQVTQFGKPVTLSCSQTLNHNVMYWYQQKSSQAPKLLFHYYDKDFNNEADTPDNFQSRRPNTSFCFLDIRSPGLGDTAMYLCATSRNRRQPQHFGDGTRLSIL.

This clone was picked up one time. This rearrangement joins TRBV27 to TRBJ1-2, with D hard to call. The V gene's germline CDR1 is MNHEY and CDR2 SMNVEV (reference sequence). V lost 5 bases to trimming and J lost 2 bases, with 15 bases between them. This CDR3 is 15 amino acids long. CDR3 protein: CASSVRAEVNYGYTF. The CDR3 DNA reads as TGTGCCAGCAGTGTGAGGGCGGAGGTAAACTATGGCTACACCTTC.

V and J are TRBV2 and TRBJ2-3, with a possible D match to TRBD1 (6 bases). The CDR3 totals 15 residues. V lost 6 bases, J lost 4 bases, and 17 bases lay in between. Per the germline V gene, CDR1 is SNHLY and CDR2 is FYNNEI. The CDR3 coding sequence is TGTGCCAGCAGGCGACAGGCAGGGATCGCAGATACGCAGTATTTT. Protein: CASRRQAGIADTQYF.

The chain has TRBV12-2 and TRBJ1-1; TRBD1, as called in the table, went unchecked against the DNA. TRBV12-2 is given as a pseudogene. This CDR3 contains 19 residues. The CDR3 protein is CASRLGGTGQGVRDTEAFF. The DNA of the CDR3 is TGTGCAAGTCGCTTAGGGGGGACCGGACAGGGGGTACGGGACACTGAAGCTTTCTTT.

The chain is built from TRBV9 and TRBJ2-1; 7 nucleotides agree with TRBD2. Per germline, CDR1 SGDLS and CDR2 YYNGEE. The CDR3 length is 12 residues. V was pared by 4 bases and J by 9 bases, with 4 bases of the junction left unmatched. The CDR3 nucleotides are TGTGCCAGCAGCAAAATAGCGGGTGAGCAGTTCTTC. This codes for CASSKIAGEQFF. Together with reference TRBV9 and TRBJ2-1, the CDR3 gives the full variable domain: DSGVTQTPKHLITATGQRVTLRCSPRSGDLSVYWYQQSLDQGLQFLIQYYNGEERAKGNILERFSAQQFPDLHSELNLSSLELGDSALYFCASSKIAGEQFFGPGTRLTVL.

This chain connects TRBV5-1 to TRBJ1-2; 8 nucleotides match TRBD1. This CDR3 contains 13 residues. Germline trimming cut 3 bases from V and 6 bases from J; bases unmatched to any gene: 4. Germline values: CDR1 SGHRS, CDR2 YFSETQ. The chain's CDR3 is CASSSGQVDGYTF. Written as DNA, the CDR3 is TGCGCCAGCAGCTCGGGACAGGTCGATGGCTACACCTTC.

V usage is TRBV5-5 and J usage is TRBJ1-5; the D is unclear. Germline CDR1 and CDR2: SGHKS and YYEKEE (reference sequence). Trimming shortened V by 4 bases and J by 3 bases, and 8 bases separated the two germline ends. The CDR3 consists of 13 residues. CDR3: CASSAVANQPQHF. The CDR3 DNA sequence: TGTGCCAGCAGCGCAGTTGCCAATCAGCCCCAGCATTTT.

This rearrangement joins TRBV5-6 to TRBJ1-1; D ambiguous. V was clipped by 0 bases and J by 6 bases, with 15 bases between them. The length of the CDR3 is 15 residues. Germline assignment: CDR1 SGHDT and CDR2 YYEEEE. DNA of the CDR3: TGTGCCAGCAGCTTGGGTTTCTGGGAGGGCCCTGAAGCTTTCTTT. Protein: CASSLGFWEGPEAFF.

This sequence joins TRBV7-9 and TRBJ2-2, with a weak D call TRBD1 (6 bases). The CDR3 extends over 14 amino acids. CDR1 SEHNR and CDR2 FQNEAQ come from the germline V gene (reference sequence). V was cut by 4 bases and J by 14 bases, with 20 bases left in between. This chain's CDR3 is CASSSDGGRGKLFF. The CDR3 nucleotides read TGTGCCAGCAGCTCGGATGGGGGAAGGGGGAAACTGTTTTTT.

V and J are TRBV5-4 and TRBJ2-3, with a weak D call TRBD1 (7 bases). Germline CDR1 is SGHNT and CDR2 is YYREEE (reference sequence). Trimming took 4 bases from V and 7 from J, leaving 16 bases between them. The CDR3 has 14 amino acids. The CDR3 sequence is CASSTQGGGNTQYF. DNA for the CDR3: TGTGCCAGCAGCACTCAGGGGGGTGGGAATACGCAGTATTTT.

CDR3 region: CASSATGPRQLHEQYF. The CDR3 bases are TGTGCCAGCAGCGCCACAGGGCCACGTCAACTCCACGAGCAGTACTTC. This sequence joins TRBV7-9 and TRBJ2-7; maybe TRBD1 (6 bases). Germline V gives CDR1 SEHNR, CDR2 FQNEAQ (reference sequence). The CDR3 contains 16 residues. The V end lost 5 bases, the J end lost 5 bases, and 22 bases lay between the germline ends.

CDR3 amino acids: CASSHVVVPYNEQFF. The CDR3 nucleotides are TGTGCCAGCAGTCATGTAGTGGTCCCCTACAATGAGCAGTTCTTC. This chain connects TRBV6-2 or TRBV6-3 to TRBJ2-1, with D hard to call. V lost 5 bases, J lost 2 bases, and 13 bases lay in between. Per germline, CDR1 MNHEY and CDR2 SVGEGT. The CDR3 has 15 residues.

Notes on this clone: Germline and junction disagree at one end, which may indicate a read error. In DNA, the CDR3 is TGTGCCCGGAGGGGACAGGGCGTAAATACTGAAGCTTTCTTT. Translated, it gives CARRGQGVNTEAFF. The V call is TRBV30, the J call TRBJ1-1; 9 nucleotides match TRBD1. The CDR3 is 14 amino acids. CDR1 and CDR2 (germline): GTSNPN, SVGIG (reference sequence).

V gene TRBV13 combines with J gene TRBJ1-5, with 7 bases identical to TRBD1. The CDR3 contains 16 residues. Germline V gives CDR1 PRHDT, CDR2 FYEKMQ (reference sequence). Trimming took 3 bases from V and 2 from J; bases not matched to a gene: 7. The CDR3 loop is CASSFSQGGRNQPQHF. Written as DNA, the CDR3 is TGTGCCAGCAGCTTTTCGCAGGGGGGTCGCAATCAGCCCCAGCATTTT.

The chain combines TRBV2 with TRBJ2-3; D gene ambiguous. Trimming removed 5 bases from V and 0 bases from J, with 9 bases in between. Germline V CDR1 and CDR2: SNHLY, FYNNEI. The CDR3 totals 14 residues. In nucleotides, the CDR3 is TGTGCCAGCAGTTTCGCGCTAAGCACAGATACGCAGTATTTT. Residues: CASSFALSTDTQYF.

The rearrangement links TRBV30 to TRBJ1-2; D ambiguous. Germline V lookup: CDR1 GTSNPN, CDR2 SVGIG (reference sequence). The CDR3 runs 12 residues. V lost 3 bases and J 2 bases, leaving 7 bases between the germline ends. CDR3 sequence reads: CAWSTVNYGYTF. In DNA, the CDR3 is TGTGCCTGGAGCACGGTGAACTATGGCTACACCTTC.

The rearrangement joins TRBV11-2 to TRBJ2-3; D is undetermined. CDR1 is SGHAT, CDR2 FQNNGV, per germline. This CDR3 has 13 amino acids. V dropped 5 bases and J dropped 7 bases, with 13 bases sitting between them. CDR3 loop: CASSHYLAYTQYF. CDR3 nucleotide sequence: TGTGCCAGCAGCCACTACTTGGCATATACGCAGTATTTT.

This chain joins TRBV29-1 and TRBJ2-7, with D possibly TRBD2 on 5 matching bases. V was pared by 4 bases and J by 0 bases, with 13 bases between. CDR1 SQVTM and CDR2 ANQGSEA come from the germline V gene. The CDR3 runs 14 residues. In nucleotides, the CDR3 is TGCAGCGTTGGAAGGGAGTCAAGCTCCTACGAGCAGTACTTC. Encoded protein: CSVGRESSSYEQYF.

V gene TRBV6-6 combines with J gene TRBJ2-7; TRBD1 agrees at 11 bases. The CDR3 has 14 amino acids. CDR1 is MNHNY and CDR2 is SVGAGI in the germline V gene (reference sequence). V was pared by 8 bases and J by 2 bases, with 5 bases of the junction left unmatched. The DNA for the CDR3 is TGTGCCAGCCGGGGACAGGGGGGTCCCTACGAGCAGTACTTC. Its translation: CASRGQGGPYEQYF.

The CDR3 DNA follows: TGTGCCAGCAGCCCACGGACAGGGACCATGAACACTGAAGCTTTCTTT. Its protein product is CASSPRTGTMNTEAFF. V usage is TRBV3-1 (or the pseudogene TRBV3-2) and J usage is TRBJ1-1, with 8 positions matching TRBD1. The CDR3 is 16 amino acids. V dropped 4 bases and J dropped 0; count of bases not matched to a gene: 7. The V gene's germline CDR1 is LGHDT and CDR2 YNNKEL (reference sequence).

The chain links TRBV9 to TRBJ2-7; TRBD1 matches 9 bases. Looked up from germline, CDR1 is SGDLS and CDR2 is YYNGEE. This CDR3 region has 15 residues. V shed 0 bases, J shed 9 bases, and the junction held 10 bases outside the gene matches. Written as DNA, the CDR3 is TGTGCCAGCAGCGTAGGGGGACAGGGATCCCTGGGGCAGTACTTC. Its protein is CASSVGGQGSLGQYF.

The chain links TRBV29-1 to TRBJ1-2, with TRBD1 matching 9 bases. Germline lookup yields CDR1 SQVTM and CDR2 ANQGSEA. With 6 bases clipped from V and 7 bases from J, the junction kept 18 bases outside the gene matches. There are 16 residues in the CDR3. CDR3 sequence reads: CSVGLWAGQGETGYTF. The DNA of the CDR3 is TGCAGCGTCGGGCTTTGGGCGGGACAGGGAGAGACTGGCTACACCTTC.

In this sample, this clone turned up once. V gene TRBV19 combines with J gene TRBJ1-2; 11 bases agree with TRBD1. The germline CDR1 and CDR2 sequences are LNHDA and SQIVND (reference sequence). This CDR3 spans 15 amino acids. V shed 7 bases, J shed 4 bases, and the junction held 8 bases outside the gene matches. The chain's CDR3 is CASTTDRGQVYGYTF. The CDR3 region has the DNA TGTGCCAGTACTACGGACAGGGGGCAAGTCTATGGCTACACCTTC. The whole variable domain, filled in from reference TRBV19 and TRBJ1-2, reads DGGITQSPKYLFRKEGQNVTLSCEQNLNHDAMYWYRQDPGQGLRLIYYSQIVNDFQKGDIAEGYSVSREKKESFPLTVTSAQKNPTAFYLCASTTDRGQVYGYTFGSGTRLTVV.

V and J are TRBV7-9 and TRBJ1-5, with D hard to call. The CDR3 runs to 15 residues. Germline-derived CDR1 and CDR2 are SEHNR and FQNEAQ (reference sequence). V lost 2 bases and J 3 bases, leaving 11 bases between the germline ends. CDR3 bases: TGTGCCAGCAGCTTACTGGGAGGCAACAATCAGCCCCAGCATTTT. It yields the protein CASSLLGGNNQPQHF.

V usage is TRBV7-6 and J usage is TRBJ2-1; 11 bases match TRBD1. Germline assignment: CDR1 SGHVS and CDR2 FNYEAQ. The CDR3 is 17 residues long. With 1 base clipped from V and 9 bases from J, the junction kept 11 bases outside the gene matches. In DNA form, the CDR3 reads TGTGCCAGCAGCTTAGGCTCGGGACAGGGGGTCACCTTTGAGCAGTTCTTC. This codes for CASSLGSGQGVTFEQFF.